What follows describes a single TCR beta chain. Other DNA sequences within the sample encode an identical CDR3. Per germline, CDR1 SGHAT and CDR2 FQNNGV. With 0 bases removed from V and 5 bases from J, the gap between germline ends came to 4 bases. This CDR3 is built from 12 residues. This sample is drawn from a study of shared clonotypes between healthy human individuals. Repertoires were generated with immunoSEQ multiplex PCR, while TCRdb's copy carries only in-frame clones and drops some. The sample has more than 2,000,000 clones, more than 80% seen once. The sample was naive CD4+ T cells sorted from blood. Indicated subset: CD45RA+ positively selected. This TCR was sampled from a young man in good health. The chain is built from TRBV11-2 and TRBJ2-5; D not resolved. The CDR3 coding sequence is TGTGCCAGCAGCTTAGAGAGGGAGACCCAGTACTTC. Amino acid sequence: CASSLERETQYF.